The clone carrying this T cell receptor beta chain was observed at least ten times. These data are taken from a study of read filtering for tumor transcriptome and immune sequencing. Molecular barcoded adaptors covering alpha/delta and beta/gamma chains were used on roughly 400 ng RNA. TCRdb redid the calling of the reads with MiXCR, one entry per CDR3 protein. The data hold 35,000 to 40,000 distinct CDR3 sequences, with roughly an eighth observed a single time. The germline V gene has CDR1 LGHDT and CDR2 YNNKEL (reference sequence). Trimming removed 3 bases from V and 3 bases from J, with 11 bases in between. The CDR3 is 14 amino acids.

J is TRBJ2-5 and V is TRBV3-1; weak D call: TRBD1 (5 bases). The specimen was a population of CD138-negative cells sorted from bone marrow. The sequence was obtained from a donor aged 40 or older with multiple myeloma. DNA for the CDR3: TGTGCCAGCAGCCATTTCGCCAGGGAAGAGACCCAGTACTTC. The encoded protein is CASSHFAREETQYF.